The rows below give T cell receptor beta chains drawn from one sample of a study of cytomegalovirus exposure and HLA in healthy donors. Assay: immunoSEQ multiplex PCR; the TCRdb copy retains only in-frame clones and omits some. The sample lists 50,000 or so clones, roughly four fifths occurring once. Sample: PBMCs. The receptors here all came from a boy aged 5 to 17 in good health and CMV-seropositive. The CDR3 runs from the conserved cysteine through the conserved F or W. The D gene is left open where the match is weak. The size of a clone is reported for some rows only, either as once, few or many, or as a class for expanded clones.

v_gene	j_gene	abundance	d_gene	CDR3nt	CDR3aa
TRBV11-1	TRBJ2-3	-	-	TGTGCCAGCAGCTTAGATCAGTCCACAGATACGCAGTATTTT	CASSLDQSTDTQYF
TRBV4-1	TRBJ1-3	-	-	TGCGCCAGCAGCCAAGAGGACATGTCTGGAAACACCATATATTTT	CASSQEDMSGNTIYF
TRBV6-4	TRBJ2-1	few	TRBD1	TGTGCCAGCAGTGGTGGGACAGGGTCGGATGAGCAGTTCTTC	CASSGGTGSDEQFF
TRBV21-1	TRBJ1-6	-	-	TGTGCCAGCAGCCACAGGATATGCTATAATTCACCCCTCCACTTT	CASSHRICYNSPLHF
TRBV29-1	TRBJ1-3	-	-	TGCAGCGCCAGGCCCAACTCTGGAAACACCATATATTTT	CSARPNSGNTIYF
TRBV29-1	TRBJ2-5	-	-	TGCAGCGTTGTAGGCGGAGAGACCCAGTACTTC	CSVVGGETQYF
TRBV7-9	TRBJ1-3	-	-	TGTTCCAGCAGCTTAGCCAACTCTGGAAACACCATATATTTT	CSSSLANSGNTIYF
TRBV2	TRBJ2-1	-	-	TGTGCCACGACTGTGGACTCCTACAATGAGCAGTTCTTC	CATTVDSYNEQFF
TRBV11-2	TRBJ1-6	-	TRBD1	TGTGCCAGCAGCCACCCACGAGGGACAGGGAAGAGATCACCCCTCCACTTT	CASSHPRGTGKRSPLHF
TRBV27	TRBJ1-4	-	-	TGTGCCAGCTCCTCCTATCCCAATGAAAAACTGTTTTTT	CASSSYPNEKLFF
TRBV7-9	TRBJ2-2	-	TRBD1	TGTGCCAGCAGACCAACGGGACAGGTCACTCCCGGGGAGCTGTTTTTT	CASRPTGQVTPGELFF
TRBV2	TRBJ1-2	-	-	TGTGCCAGCAGACCACAGGGCCCTGGCTATGGCTACACCTTC	CASRPQGPGYGYTF
TRBV6-6	TRBJ1-1	-	TRBD1	TGTGCCAGCAGTTACGGGACAGGAGAAGCTTTCTTT	CASSYGTGEAFF
TRBV19	TRBJ2-1	few	TRBD2	TGTGCCAGTAGTAGGGGCGGGAGGAGCTCCTACAATGAGCAGTTCTTC	CASSRGGRSSYNEQFF
TRBV28	TRBJ1-6	-	TRBD1	TGTGCCAGCAACTTACCGGGACAGGGGGCTTCACCCCTCCACTTT	CASNLPGQGASPLHF
TRBV18	TRBJ1-1	-	-	TGTGCCAGCTCACCACCCGGTCAGGGGTCGATTGAAGCTTTCTTT	CASSPPGQGSIEAFF
TRBV7-3	TRBJ1-2	-	-	TGTGCCAGCAGCCCGGCGGCTAACTATGGCTACACCTTC	CASSPAANYGYTF
TRBV7-2	TRBJ1-2	-	-	TGTGCCAGCAGCCCTACCCTACAGGGCTCAGCTGGCTACACCTTC	CASSPTLQGSAGYTF
TRBV5-8	TRBJ2-7	-	-	TGTGCCAGCAGCTTGGACGAGCGTTTGTACGAGCAGTACTTC	CASSLDERLYEQYF
TRBV7-3	TRBJ2-2	-	TRBD1	TGTGCCAGCAGCTTACAGGGCAGGGGGCGCGGCACCGGGGAGCTGTTTTTT	CASSLQGRGRGTGELFF
TRBV18	TRBJ1-3	-	-	TGTGCCAGCTCACCTCAAGCACAGGTCGGCGGAAACACCATATATTTT	CASSPQAQVGGNTIYF
TRBV11-2	TRBJ1-1	few	-	TGTGCCAGCAGCTTCGGGGTCGGGACTGAAGCTTTCTTT	CASSFGVGTEAFF
TRBV6-5	TRBJ2-1	-	-	TGTGCCAGCTCGACGACAGGTTCCATCGAAGGGCAGTTCTTC	CASSTTGSIEGQFF
TRBV6-1	TRBJ1-5	-	-	TGTGCCAGCAGTGAAGACACGAGGTATAGCAATCAGCCCCAGCATTTT	CASSEDTRYSNQPQHF
TRBV7-6	TRBJ2-2	-	-	TGTGCCAGCAGCCCTCCACAGGGCTTTGGCACCGGGGAGCTGTTTTTT	CASSPPQGFGTGELFF
TRBV6-6	TRBJ2-7	-	TRBD2	TGTGCCAGCTCCTTTAGCGGGCCTTCCTACGAGCAGTACTTC	CASSFSGPSYEQYF
TRBV5-6	TRBJ1-6	-	-	TGTGCCAGCAGTCGTGCGAGCCGGAATTCACCCCTCCACTTT	CASSRASRNSPLHF
TRBV7-6	TRBJ2-7	once	-	TGTGCCAGCAGCCTGATAGGGGGAATCGAGCAGTACTTC	CASSLIGGIEQYF
TRBV28	TRBJ2-7	once	-	TGTGCCAGCAGTTTCCCCCCCGCTCGGAGGGGTGGGGAGCAGTACTTC	CASSFPPARRGGEQYF
TRBV6-1	TRBJ2-2	-	-	TGTGCCAGCAGTGGCAGACAGGTCGGGCGAAACACCGGGGAGCTGTTTTTT	CASSGRQVGRNTGELFF
TRBV6-1	TRBJ2-7	-	TRBD1	TGTGCCAGCAGTGGTGACAGGGGTTTCTCCTACGAGCAGTACTTC	CASSGDRGFSYEQYF
TRBV7-3	TRBJ2-1	-	-	TGTGCCAGCAGTGAACAGGGTTTCACCTACAATGAGCAGTTCTTC	CASSEQGFTYNEQFF
TRBV2	TRBJ1-1	few	-	TGTGCCAGCCTGCGACTGCGGGTGGTGGAAGCTTTCTTT	CASLRLRVVEAFF
TRBV2	TRBJ2-5	once	-	TGTGCCAGCTGTTGGGGCAGTGAGACCCAGTACTTC	CASCWGSETQYF
TRBV6-4	TRBJ2-3	-	-	TGTGCCAGCAGTGACTCGAGTGCAGCGACTACAGATACGCAGTATTTT	CASSDSSAATTDTQYF
TRBV19	TRBJ1-1	-	-	TGTGCCAGTACCCCCGGAGAGCCGAGTGCAGCTTTCTTT	CASTPGEPSAAFF
TRBV6-1	TRBJ1-6	-	-	TGTGCCAGCAGTGACCGTTCACCCCTCCACTTT	CASSDRSPLHF
TRBV6-1	TRBJ1-6	-	-	TGTGCCAGCAGTGTACTGACAGGAAATAATTCACCCCTCCACTTT	CASSVLTGNNSPLHF
TRBV6-5	TRBJ2-1	-	-	TGTGCCAGCAGTTACTCGACTGACGAGCAGTTCTTC	CASSYSTDEQFF
TRBV27	TRBJ1-2	-	-	TGTGCCAGCAGTCCCCGGTGGCAGGGGCATAGGGGCTACACCTTC	CASSPRWQGHRGYTF
TRBV2	TRBJ1-2	-	TRBD1	TGTGCCACCGGGACAGACTTAAACTATGGCTACACCTTC	CATGTDLNYGYTF